A single sample gave rise to the 17 T cell receptor beta chains below, sequenced in a study of OX40 agonist ivuxolimab in advanced cancers. Clones were sequenced by immunoSEQ multiplex PCR, and TCRdb holds only the in-frame ones, with some missing. This table has under 70,000 clones, about nine tenths appearing once. The specimen comprised CD4+ or CD8+ T cells sorted from blood, sampled in a trial of the OX40 agonist ivuxolimab. The source is an adult with an advanced solid tumor such as melanoma, head and neck, liver or kidney cancer.

The rearrangement joins TRBV4-3 to TRBJ1-5; 7 nucleotides line up with TRBD1. Trimming removed 0 bases from V and 3 bases from J; junction bases left unmatched: 2. Germline V gives CDR1 LGHNA, CDR2 YSLEER. The CDR3 extends over 15 amino acids. CDR3 amino acids: CASSQDGQANQPQHF. CDR3 DNA sequence: TGCGCCAGCAGCCAAGACGGACAGGCCAATCAGCCCCAGCATTTT.

This chain uses TRBV5-4 with TRBJ2-1; possibly TRBD2 for D (6 bases). CDR3 length: 16 amino acids. Trimming pared 6 bases from V and 1 base from J, leaving 17 bases between. CDR1 and CDR2 from the germline V gene are SGHNT and YYREEE (reference sequence). The CDR3 loop is CASNLGLKQSYNEQFF. The CDR3 DNA reads as TGTGCCAGCAATCTGGGACTCAAACAGTCCTACAATGAGCAGTTCTTC.

This chain links TRBV7-2 with TRBJ2-1; 7 bases match TRBD2. Looked up from germline, CDR1 is SGHTA and CDR2 is FQGNSA. Losses at the gene ends were 2 bases for V and 6 bases for J; bases not matched to a gene: 7. The CDR3 sequence is 15 residues long. The CDR3 nucleotides are TGTGCCAGCAGCTTATCTCGCGGGGGACGCAATGAGCAGTTCTTC. Translating it yields CASSLSRGGRNEQFF. Together with reference TRBV7-2 and TRBJ2-1, the CDR3 gives the full variable domain: GAGVSQSPSNKVTEKGKDVELRCDPISGHTALYWYRQSLGQGLEFLIYFQGNSAPDKSGLPSDRFSAERTGGSVSTLTIQRTQQEDSAVYLCASSLSRGGRNEQFFGPGTRLTVL.

V is TRBV11-2 and J is TRBJ1-1; D unclear. Germline CDR1 reads SGHAT; CDR2 reads FQNNGV. With 0 bases removed from V and 7 bases from J, the gap between germline ends came to 6 bases. CDR3 length: 12 residues. This chain's CDR3 is CASSLEAVEAFF. The CDR3 DNA reads as TGTGCCAGCAGCTTAGAGGCGGTTGAAGCTTTCTTT.

This chain uses TRBV19 with TRBJ1-3, with D possibly TRBD1 on 5 matching bases. V was clipped by 4 bases and J by 0 bases, with 13 bases between them. Germline-derived CDR1 and CDR2 are LNHDA and SQIVND (reference sequence). The CDR3 consists of 16 residues. The CDR3 DNA follows: TGTGCCAGTAGTAGAGTAACAGGATTCTCTGGAAACACCATATATTTT. This translates into CASSRVTGFSGNTIYF. The variable domain in full, completed from reference TRBV19 and TRBJ1-3, reads DGGITQSPKYLFRKEGQNVTLSCEQNLNHDAMYWYRQDPGQGLRLIYYSQIVNDFQKGDIAEGYSVSREKKESFPLTVTSAQKNPTAFYLCASSRVTGFSGNTIYFGEGSWLTVV.

This chain uses TRBV12-5 with TRBJ2-3; TRBD1 is a possible D gene (5 bases). The CDR3 contains 20 residues. Between the trimmed V and J ends, which lost 5 bases and 0 bases, there was a span of 27 bases. Germline CDR1 is LGHNT and CDR2 is FRNRAP. The CDR3 region is CASGPIRVSVPDTSTDTQYF. The CDR3 DNA sequence: TGTGCTAGTGGTCCTATCAGGGTCTCCGTGCCCGATACTAGCACAGATACGCAGTATTTT. The entire variable domain, with the rest obtained from reference TRBV12-5 and TRBJ2-3, is as follows: DARVTQTPRHKVTEMGQEVTMRCQPILGHNTVFWYRQTMMQGLELLAYFRNRAPLDDSGMPKDRFSAEMPDATLATLKIQPSEPRDSAVYFCASGPIRVSVPDTSTDTQYFGPGTRLTVL.

The rearrangement uses TRBV4-2 and TRBJ2-3, with TRBD2 matching 9 bases. The CDR3 loop spans 21 amino acids. The J segment lost 4 bases and the V segment lost 2 bases, leaving 22 bases of the junction unmatched. Germline assignment: CDR1 LGHNA and CDR2 YNFKEQ. CDR3 coding DNA: TGTGCCAGCAGCCAACGCGGCGGGAGGGGGGGGCCCCCCGTGTCTGCAGATACGCAGTATTTT. Translation gives CASSQRGGRGGPPVSADTQYF.

The chain has TRBV19 and TRBJ2-1, with D unresolved. Trimming stripped 5 bases from V and 0 bases from J, with 5 bases between. Germline CDR1 and CDR2: LNHDA and SQIVND (reference sequence). CDR3 length: 13 amino acids. CDR3 nucleotides: TGTGCCAGTAGTTTTAGCTCCTACAATGAGCAGTTCTTC. Encoded protein: CASSFSSYNEQFF. Complete variable domain (other parts from reference TRBV19 and TRBJ2-1): DGGITQSPKYLFRKEGQNVTLSCEQNLNHDAMYWYRQDPGQGLRLIYYSQIVNDFQKGDIAEGYSVSREKKESFPLTVTSAQKNPTAFYLCASSFSSYNEQFFGPGTRLTVL.

The chain joins TRBV30 to TRBJ2-1; 12 bases map to TRBD2. The CDR3 has 15 amino acids. V lost 3 bases to trimming and J lost 7 bases; unmatched junction nucleotides: 7. Germline V lookup: CDR1 GTSNPN, CDR2 SVGIG (reference sequence). CDR3 in DNA: TGTGCCTGGAGGCCGACTAGCGGGGGCCTGAATGAGCAGTTCTTC. Its translation: CAWRPTSGGLNEQFF.

The V call is TRBV7-9, the J call TRBJ2-3; no clear D gene. Germline CDR1 SEHNR, CDR2 FQNEAQ (reference sequence). This CDR3 has 14 amino acids. V was trimmed by 5 bases and J by 2 bases, leaving 11 bases between them. CDR3 in DNA: TGTGCCAGCAGCCCTAGGCCTTCCACAGATACGCAGTATTTT. It encodes CASSPRPSTDTQYF.

The V gene is TRBV30, the J gene TRBJ2-5; D gene unclear. The germline CDR1 and CDR2 sequences are GTSNPN and SVGIG (reference sequence). V was trimmed by 1 base and J by 0 bases, leaving 9 bases between them. CDR3 length: 14 residues. CDR3 nucleotides: TGTGCCTGGAGTGACGGGCCCTACCAAGAGACCCAGTACTTC. Encoded protein: CAWSDGPYQETQYF. The full variable domain, with the rest looked up from reference TRBV30 and TRBJ2-5, is SQTIHQWPATLVQPVGSPLSLECTVEGTSNPNLYWYRQAAGRGLQLLFYSVGIGQISSEVPQNLSASRPQDRQFILSSKKLLLSDSGFYLCAWSDGPYQETQYFGPGTRLLVL.

The chain couples TRBV21-1 to TRBJ1-1. TRBV21-1 is assigned pseudogene status. The CDR3 runs 13 residues. CDR3 bases: TGTGCCAGCAAAATTATCTGTAACACTGAAGCTTTCTTT. Translated, it gives CASKIICNTEAFF.

The rearrangement joins TRBV7-8 to TRBJ2-3; D gene unclear. The CDR3 totals 11 residues. Germline values: CDR1 SGHVS, CDR2 FQNEAQ. V shed 3 bases and J shed 6 bases, with 4 bases lying between them. This chain's CDR3 is CASSFVDTQYF. The CDR3 DNA is TGTGCCAGCAGCTTCGTGGATACGCAGTATTTT.

The chain recombines TRBV6-1 with TRBJ2-7; 13 nucleotides match TRBD2. CDR3 size: 16 residues. Germline CDR1 is MNHNS and CDR2 is SASEGT. The junction had 7 bases not matched to a gene; V was cut back by 4 bases and J by 4 bases. In DNA form, the CDR3 reads TGTGCCAGCAGTGTCTGGGGACTAGCGGGGAAGTACGAGCAGTACTTC. Its translation: CASSVWGLAGKYEQYF.

V gene TRBV19 combines with J gene TRBJ1-5; D is unclear. V shed 5 bases and J shed 0 bases, with 14 bases lying between them. The germline V gene encodes CDR1 LNHDA and CDR2 SQIVND (reference sequence). The CDR3 covers 16 residues. Here the CDR3 reads CASSGWLDNSNQPQHF. Here the CDR3 DNA reads TGTGCCAGTAGTGGGTGGTTAGACAATAGCAATCAGCCCCAGCATTTT.

This chain uses TRBV19 with TRBJ2-1, with D perhaps TRBD2 (6 bases). The CDR3 consists of 15 residues. Germline CDR1 and CDR2: LNHDA and SQIVND (reference sequence). V was shortened by 3 bases and J by 0 bases, with 9 bases between the two germline ends. CDR3 sequence (DNA): TGTGCCAGTAGTATGGGGACTGGCTCCTACAATGAGCAGTTCTTC. Amino acid sequence: CASSMGTGSYNEQFF. The whole variable domain, remainder taken from reference TRBV19 and TRBJ2-1, is DGGITQSPKYLFRKEGQNVTLSCEQNLNHDAMYWYRQDPGQGLRLIYYSQIVNDFQKGDIAEGYSVSREKKESFPLTVTSAQKNPTAFYLCASSMGTGSYNEQFFGPGTRLTVL.

This rearrangement joins TRBV9 to TRBJ2-3; D gene uncertain. V lost 2 bases and J 0 bases, leaving 7 bases between the germline ends. CDR3 length: 14 amino acids. Germline V CDR1 and CDR2: SGDLS, YYNGEE. CDR3 nucleotide sequence: TGTGCCAGCAGCGTTCGGGTGAGCACAGATACGCAGTATTTT. Protein sequence: CASSVRVSTDTQYF.